Listed here are 8 T cell receptor beta chains from one sample, sequenced in a study of CD8 T cells in Susac syndrome. The authors reverse transcribed roughly 0.5 to 1 ug RNA with random hexamers. MiXCR, applied by TCRdb to the immunoSEQ multiplex PCR reads, yields one record per CDR3 protein. The data contain around 200,000 distinct CDR3 sequences, roughly nine tenths of them seen just once; the ten biggest clones take up over 0.1%. The sequencing input was CD8+ T cells from PBMCs. Receptor source: a human donor with multiple sclerosis.

J is TRBJ1-3 and V is TRBV20-1; the D gene is possibly TRBD1 (5 bases). CDR1 and CDR2 (germline): DFQATT, SNEGSKA (reference sequence). The CDR3 sequence is 17 residues long. The V gene lost 3 bases and the J gene lost 0 bases, with 18 bases spanning the gap. CDR3 coding DNA: TGCAGTGCTAGCGCGTATGAGACAGCCTTCTCTGGAAACACCATATATTTT. Translated: CSASAYETAFSGNTIYF.

This CDR3 reads CASSRRTGGDEKLFF. The CDR3 DNA sequence: TGTGCCAGCAGCCGCCGGACAGGGGGGGACGAAAAACTGTTTTTT. V is TRBV7-8 and J is TRBJ1-4; 10 nucleotides agree with TRBD1. CDR3 length equals 15 residues. Germline CDR1 reads SGHVS; CDR2 reads FQNEAQ. J gave up 8 bases and V 5 bases, and 8 bases lay outside the gene matches. Using reference TRBV7-8 and TRBJ1-4 for the parts outside the CDR3, the full variable domain is GAGVSQSPRYKVAKRGQDVALRCDPISGHVSLFWYQQALGQGPEFLTYFQNEAQLDKSGLPSDRFFAERPEGSVSTLKIQRTQQEDSAVYLCASSRRTGGDEKLFFGSGTQLSVL.

The gene calls are TRBV30 and TRBJ1-1, with D unclear. The germline gives CDR1 GTSNPN, CDR2 SVGIG (reference sequence). Trimming took 0 bases from V and 3 from J, leaving 11 bases between them. The CDR3 length is 14 residues. The chain's CDR3 is CAWSVGSDYTEAFF. The CDR3 coding sequence is TGTGCCTGGAGTGTAGGGTCAGACTACACTGAAGCTTTCTTT. Complete variable domain (other parts from reference TRBV30 and TRBJ1-1): SQTIHQWPATLVQPVGSPLSLECTVEGTSNPNLYWYRQAAGRGLQLLFYSVGIGQISSEVPQNLSASRPQDRQFILSSKKLLLSDSGFYLCAWSVGSDYTEAFFGQGTRLTVV.

The V and J genes are TRBV20-1 and TRBJ1-1; no definite D call. Trimming removed 6 bases at V and 3 bases at J, with 14 bases between. In germline, CDR1 is DFQATT, CDR2 SNEGSKA (reference sequence). The CDR3 runs to 13 residues. The CDR3 DNA reads as TGCAGTGCCCCGGAGCGAAGGGACACTGAAGCTTTCTTT. Protein product: CSAPERRDTEAFF.

The V and J genes are TRBV9 and TRBJ2-5, with D maybe TRBD2 (6 bases). V shed 4 bases and J shed 5 bases, with 15 bases lying between them. The CDR3 length is 14 residues. CDR1 and CDR2 from the germline V gene are SGDLS and YYNGEE. CDR3 amino acids: CASSPWGVGETQYF. CDR3 in DNA: TGTGCCAGCAGCCCGTGGGGGGTGGGGGAGACCCAGTACTTC.

The V and J genes are TRBV19 and TRBJ2-1, with D unclear. Deletions cut 3 bases from V and 8 bases from J, with 5 bases between. The CDR3 sequence is 11 residues long. Germline assignment: CDR1 LNHDA and CDR2 SQIVND (reference sequence). CDR3 in DNA: TGTGCCAGTAGTATTGGGGATGAGCAGTTCTTC. This translates into CASSIGDEQFF. Full variable domain (outside the CDR3, taken from reference TRBV19 and TRBJ2-1): DGGITQSPKYLFRKEGQNVTLSCEQNLNHDAMYWYRQDPGQGLRLIYYSQIVNDFQKGDIAEGYSVSREKKESFPLTVTSAQKNPTAFYLCASSIGDEQFFGPGTRLTVL.

Of note for this clonotype: Germline and junction disagree at one end, which may indicate a read error. The genes are TRBV7-7 and TRBJ2-5, with D unresolved. The CDR3 extends over 14 amino acids. Germline CDR1 and CDR2: SSHAT and FNYEAQ (reference sequence). The CDR3 reads CASSLEAAMETQYF. CDR3 sequence (DNA): TGTGCTAGCAGCTTAGAGGCGGCGATGGAGACCCAGTACTTC.

The chain employs TRBV15 and TRBJ2-3, with a weak D call TRBD2 (5 bases). With 8 bases removed from V and 0 bases from J, the gap between germline ends came to 9 bases. In germline, CDR1 is LNHNV, CDR2 YYDKDF (reference sequence). This CDR3 comprises 13 residues. Here the CDR3 reads CATAGMSTDTQYF. The CDR3, as DNA: TGTGCCACCGCCGGGATGAGCACAGATACGCAGTATTTT.